The 28 T cell receptor beta chains given below trace back to one sample, sequenced in a study of T cell responses to AZD1222 COVID-19 vaccine. Profiling relied on immunoSEQ multiplex PCR, and the TCRdb table lists in-frame clones only, not all of them. The table shows about 140,000 clones, with 85% to 95% occurring only once. The sample consisted of peripheral blood, taken after recovery from COVID-19. The receptors come from an adult who had recovered from COVID-19.

The rearrangement links TRBV19 to TRBJ1-6, with a possible D match to TRBD1 (5 bases). CDR1 LNHDA and CDR2 SQIVND come from the germline V gene (reference sequence). This CDR3 spans 14 amino acids. V lost 5 bases and J lost 9, with 14 bases in between. The CDR3 sequence: CASSPRDGASPLHF. Written as DNA, the CDR3 is TGTGCCAGTAGTCCTCGGGACGGGGCTTCACCCCTCCACTTT.

The rearrangement joins TRBV11-2 to TRBJ2-4, with D possibly being TRBD2 (6 bases). The CDR3 is made up of 19 amino acids. V lost 3 bases and J lost 0, with 21 bases in between. CDR1 and CDR2 (germline): SGHAT, FQNNGV. Here the CDR3 DNA reads TGTGCCAGCAGCTTCGAGTTGCGGGACCAGCAAGAAGCCAAAAACATTCAGTACTTC. It codes for CASSFELRDQQEAKNIQYF.

The rearrangement links TRBV2 to TRBJ2-3; 14 nucleotides align to TRBD2. The CDR3 is 15 residues long. Losses at the gene ends were 6 bases for V and 4 bases for J; bases not matched to a gene: 3. The germline V gene encodes CDR1 SNHLY and CDR2 FYNNEI. The CDR3, as DNA: TGTGCCAGCAGGGGGGGACTAGCGGGAGCAGATACGCAGTATTTT. Protein: CASRGGLAGADTQYF.

The CDR3 DNA reads as TGTGCCACCAGTGATCGGGACAGGGGCTTGGGCGGCAATCAGCCCCAGCATTTT. Residues: CATSDRDRGLGGNQPQHF. The chain employs TRBV24-1 and TRBJ1-5; TRBD1 aligns across 10 bases. CDR1 and CDR2 from the germline V gene are KGHDR and SFDVKD. Trimming removed 3 bases from V and 2 bases from J; junction bases left unmatched: 9. CDR3 length: 18 residues.

The CDR3 here is CASSSRGTEPEKLFF. The CDR3 bases are TGTGCCAGCAGCTCACGGGGGACAGAGCCTGAAAAACTGTTTTTT. V usage is TRBV7-6 and J usage is TRBJ1-4, with 7 bases matching TRBD1. Germline CDR1 is SGHVS and CDR2 is FNYEAQ. The CDR3 is 15 amino acids. Trimming cost V 4 bases and J 7 bases; bases outside gene matches: 9.

The chain is built from TRBV7-8 and TRBJ2-4; D possibly corresponds to TRBD2 (6 bases). Germline loops: CDR1 SGHVS, CDR2 FQNEAQ. The CDR3 runs 16 residues. V was trimmed by 3 bases and J by 0 bases, leaving 12 bases between them. CDR3 DNA: TGTGCCAGCAGCTTGGTCGGGAGCCCAGCCAAAAACATTCAGTACTTC. It codes for CASSLVGSPAKNIQYF.

V gene TRBV11-2 combines with J gene TRBJ2-7; D perhaps matches TRBD2 (5 bases). This CDR3 has 12 residues. V was cut by 7 bases and J by 6 bases, with 13 bases left in between. Germline V gene lookup returns CDR1 SGHAT and CDR2 FQNNGV. CDR3: CASTPSGVEQYF. In nucleotides, the CDR3 is TGTGCCAGCACCCCCTCCGGGGTCGAGCAGTACTTC.

The V gene is TRBV5-1, the J gene TRBJ2-7; a possible D gene is TRBD1 (6 bases). V lost 0 bases and J lost 5, with 12 bases in between. CDR3 size: 14 residues. CDR1 and CDR2 from the germline V gene are SGHRS and YFSETQ. In nucleotides, the CDR3 is TGCGCCAGCAGCTTGGGACAGGTGTGGGACGAGCAGTACTTC. Protein product: CASSLGQVWDEQYF.

The chain has TRBV28 and TRBJ2-7; D is undetermined. The CDR3 has 12 residues. V lost 4 bases, J lost 1 base, and 5 bases lay in between. Germline V gene sequence: CDR1 MDHEN, CDR2 SYDVKM. The CDR3 is CASSSTSYEQYF. The DNA of the CDR3 is TGTGCCAGCAGTTCCACTTCCTACGAGCAGTACTTC.

The rearrangement links TRBV28 to TRBJ1-2; 8 nucleotides line up with TRBD1. CDR1 and CDR2 (germline): MDHEN, SYDVKM. This CDR3 is built from 12 residues. The V and J ends lost 4 bases and 10 bases, in that order; junction bases with no gene match: 5. DNA of the CDR3: TGTGCCAGCAGTTCCGGACAGGGAACCTACACCTTC. Translated: CASSSGQGTYTF.

The chain combines TRBV6-5 with TRBJ2-7; no reliable D call. The V gene's germline CDR1 is MNHEY and CDR2 SVGAGI. This CDR3 is built from 14 residues. Trimming stripped 0 bases from V and 0 bases from J, with 6 bases between. CDR3 loop: CASSYSAASYEQYF. The CDR3, as DNA: TGTGCCAGCAGTTACTCGGCAGCCTCCTACGAGCAGTACTTC.

As to this clone: The same CDR3 also results from other DNA sequences found in this sample. V gene TRBV29-1 combines with J gene TRBJ2-7; D is uncertain. Trimming removed 1 base from V and 1 base from J, with 2 bases in between. The CDR3 has 11 residues. Germline CDR1 reads SQVTM; CDR2 reads ANQGSEA. The CDR3 is CSVEVSYEQYF. CDR3 in DNA: TGCAGCGTTGAAGTATCCTACGAGCAGTACTTC.

The chain couples TRBV14 to TRBJ2-2; D possibly corresponds to TRBD2 (5 bases). In germline, CDR1 is SGHDN, CDR2 FVKESK. Trimming removed 1 base from V and 4 bases from J, with 7 bases in between. The CDR3 sequence is 14 residues long. CDR3 loop: CASSQGTFTGELFF. The CDR3 nucleotides read TGTGCCAGCAGCCAAGGGACTTTCACCGGGGAGCTGTTTTTT.

This rearrangement joins TRBV5-4 to TRBJ2-7; D is perhaps TRBD2 (5 bases). V lost 3 bases to trimming and J lost 2 bases, with 9 bases between them. CDR1 and CDR2 from the germline V gene are SGHNT and YYREEE (reference sequence). CDR3 size: 13 residues. DNA of the CDR3: TGTGCCAGCAGCTCTAGGGAGACCTACGAGCAGTACTTC. It is translated as CASSSRETYEQYF.

The genes are TRBV28 and TRBJ1-4; D unclear. From germline, CDR1 is MDHEN and CDR2 SYDVKM. Trimming removed 6 bases from V and 7 bases from J, with 12 bases in between. The CDR3 has 13 residues. The CDR3 region is CASSPRTGEKLFF. In nucleotides, the CDR3 is TGTGCCAGCAGCCCCCGGACGGGTGAAAAACTGTTTTTT.

This clone was seen just once. V gene TRBV4-1 combines with J gene TRBJ2-7; TRBD2 matches 13 bases. There are 17 residues in the CDR3. V lost 1 base and J lost 0; bases outside the gene matches: 3. The germline V gene encodes CDR1 MGHRA and CDR2 YSYEKL. CDR3 nucleotide sequence: TGCGCCAGCAGCCAAGTCGGGACTAGCGGGGCCTCCTACGAGCAGTACTTC. Translating gives CASSQVGTSGASYEQYF.

This clone was seen a handful of times. The chain employs TRBV25-1 and TRBJ2-2, with D possibly matching TRBD2 (5 bases). CDR3 length: 14 residues. The V and J ends lost 3 bases and 6 bases respectively, with 11 bases between them. The V gene's germline CDR1 is MGHDK and CDR2 SYGVNS. The CDR3 sequence: CASSDRSAAGELFF. CDR3 DNA sequence: TGTGCCAGCAGTGACCGTAGCGCGGCCGGGGAGCTGTTTTTT.

The CDR3 spells CASSLSTGWPTTGKLFF. Written as DNA, the CDR3 is TGTGCCAGCAGTTTATCCACAGGGTGGCCAACAACGGGAAAACTGTTTTTT. The J gene is TRBJ1-4, the V gene TRBV27; D may be TRBD1 (6 bases). CDR1 and CDR2 from the germline V gene are MNHEY and SMNVEV (reference sequence). CDR3 size: 17 residues. The V end lost 0 bases, the J end lost 10 bases, and 21 bases lay between the germline ends.

The rearrangement uses TRBV5-1 and TRBJ1-4, with 9 bases aligning to TRBD1. J gave up 8 bases and V 5 bases, and 7 bases lay outside the gene matches. The CDR3 loop spans 14 amino acids. Germline V lookup: CDR1 SGHRS, CDR2 YFSETQ. CDR3 amino acids: CASRRRTGEEKLFF. The CDR3, as DNA: TGCGCCAGCAGACGCCGGACAGGGGAGGAAAAACTGTTTTTT.

The gene calls are TRBV30 and TRBJ2-7; the match to TRBD1 covers 9 bases. The CDR3 extends over 14 amino acids. V was pared by 2 bases and J by 7 bases, with 9 bases of the junction left unmatched. Germline V gene data show CDR1 as GTSNPN and CDR2 as SVGIG (reference sequence). Here the CDR3 DNA reads TGTGCCTGGAGTACCGGGACAGGGTTCGGTGAGCAGTACTTC. This translates into CAWSTGTGFGEQYF.

This clone was seen once. The chain recombines TRBV28 with TRBJ1-4; a weak D match, TRBD1 (6 bases). V lost 2 bases and J lost 4, with 14 bases in between. The CDR3 runs to 16 residues. The germline CDR1 and CDR2 sequences are MDHEN and SYDVKM. CDR3 protein: CASSLGSGAVNEKLFF. CDR3 nucleotide sequence: TGTGCCAGCAGTTTAGGGTCAGGGGCTGTTAATGAAAAACTGTTTTTT.

J is TRBJ1-2 and V is TRBV28; D not resolved. Per the germline V gene, CDR1 is MDHEN and CDR2 is SYDVKM. The length of the CDR3 is 13 residues. The V end lost 3 bases, the J end lost 2 bases, and 7 bases lay between the germline ends. This chain's CDR3 is CASSLGNNYGYTF. As DNA, the CDR3 is TGTGCCAGCAGTTTGGGCAACAACTATGGCTACACCTTC.

This sequence joins TRBV5-1 and TRBJ1-1; no clear D gene. Germline-derived CDR1 and CDR2 are SGHRS and YFSETQ. This CDR3 is 16 amino acids long. V lost 0 bases to trimming and J lost 5 bases, with 17 bases between them. CDR3 in amino acids: CASSLGLNTDPTEAFF. For the CDR3, the DNA is TGCGCCAGCAGCTTGGGCCTTAACACTGATCCAACTGAAGCTTTCTTT.

This clone was found once. V gene TRBV3-1 (or the pseudogene TRBV3-2) combines with J gene TRBJ2-5; 11 bases line up with TRBD2. The ends lost 4 bases at V and 6 bases at J; junction bases unmatched: 7. In germline, CDR1 is LGHDT, CDR2 YNNKEL (reference sequence). The CDR3 totals 15 residues. CDR3 DNA: TGTGCCAGCAGCCCTTTAGCGGGAGGGCCCAAGACCCAGTACTTC. This sequence encodes CASSPLAGGPKTQYF.

The sample holds one count of this clone. The rearrangement links TRBV6-5 to TRBJ1-1; D might be TRBD1 (6 bases). The germline V and J ends were trimmed by 1 base and 1 base, with 10 bases remaining between them. The length of the CDR3 is 15 residues. Germline V lookup: CDR1 MNHEY, CDR2 SVGAGI. DNA of the CDR3: TGTGCCAGCAGTTACTTCGGACAGAAGAACACTGAAGCTTTCTTT. Amino acids: CASSYFGQKNTEAFF.

The rearrangement links TRBV28 to TRBJ2-3, with D perhaps being TRBD1 or TRBD2 (6 bases each). Germline V gives CDR1 MDHEN, CDR2 SYDVKM. The CDR3 is 16 residues long. The V end was cut by 5 bases, the J end by 1 base, with 16 bases between. CDR3 loop: CASSPRGLRGTDTQYF. CDR3 DNA: TGTGCCAGCAGTCCCCGGGGGCTCAGAGGCACAGATACGCAGTATTTT.

The chain combines TRBV5-1 with TRBJ1-4; possibly TRBD1 for D (6 bases). The CDR3 sequence is 16 residues long. Germline loops: CDR1 SGHRS, CDR2 YFSETQ. Trimming shortened V by 4 bases and J by 4 bases, and 17 bases separated the two germline ends. The CDR3 here is CASSPNTGSLNEKLFF. CDR3 nucleotides: TGCGCCAGCAGCCCGAATACAGGGAGCCTTAATGAAAAACTGTTTTTT. The variable domain in full, completed from reference TRBV5-1 and TRBJ1-4, reads KAGVTQTPRYLIKTRGQQVTLSCSPISGHRSVSWYQQTPGQGLQFLFEYFSETQRNKGNFPGRFSGRQFSNSRSEMNVSTLELGDSALYLCASSPNTGSLNEKLFFGSGTQLSVL.

This chain uses TRBV7-3 with TRBJ2-6; D is undetermined. CDR1 and CDR2 (germline): SGHTA, FQGTGA. The CDR3 is made up of 17 amino acids. The V gene lost 5 bases and the J gene lost 2 bases, with 16 bases spanning the gap. The CDR3: CASSPKMGLAGANVLTF. The CDR3 bases are TGTGCCAGCAGCCCGAAGATGGGGTTAGCTGGGGCCAACGTCCTGACTTTC.